These T cell receptor beta chains were read from a single sample in a study of blood T cell repertoires in COVID-19. TCRdb's copy holds only in-frame clones and misses some; the assay was immunoSEQ multiplex PCR. Of about 150,000 clones in the sample, 88% are singletons; the top ten hold under 3%. Material for sequencing was peripheral blood. These receptors all come from a human donor in a cohort sampled during active COVID-19. CDR3s include the opening cysteine and the closing phenylalanine or tryptophan. The order of the fields is D gene, V gene, J gene, clone size, CDR3 protein, CDR3 DNA. D genes are given only for firm matches. Some rows mark clone size as missing; the rest say once, few, many or name a class of expanded clone.

D gene: .; V gene: TRBV5-4; J gene: TRBJ1-5; clone size: .; CDR3 protein: CASSLDPTGQPQHF; CDR3 DNA: TGTGCCAGCAGCTTGGACCCGACAGGACAGCCCCAGCATTTT
D gene: TRBD1; V gene: TRBV2; J gene: TRBJ1-6; clone size: .; CDR3 protein: CASSERTGDNSPLHF; CDR3 DNA: TGTGCCAGCAGTGAAAGGACAGGGGATAATTCACCCCTCCACTTT
D gene: .; V gene: TRBV4-2; J gene: TRBJ2-3; clone size: once; CDR3 protein: CASSQGGGGGGTDTQYF; CDR3 DNA: TGTGCCAGCAGCCAAGGTGGAGGGGGGGGCGGCACAGATACGCAGTATTTT
D gene: TRBD2; V gene: TRBV19; J gene: TRBJ2-1; clone size: once; CDR3 protein: CASRTSGDPPSREQFF; CDR3 DNA: TGTGCCAGCCGGACTAGCGGGGACCCGCCAAGTAGAGAGCAGTTCTTC
D gene: TRBD1; V gene: TRBV30; J gene: TRBJ2-7; clone size: .; CDR3 protein: CAWRSPGTGRYEQYF; CDR3 DNA: TGTGCCTGGAGATCCCCCGGGACAGGGCGATACGAGCAGTACTTC
D gene: .; V gene: TRBV5-1; J gene: TRBJ1-1; clone size: once; CDR3 protein: CASSFRDMDTEAFF; CDR3 DNA: TGCGCCAGCAGCTTTCGGGACATGGACACTGAAGCTTTCTTT
D gene: .; V gene: TRBV29-1; J gene: TRBJ2-3; clone size: once; CDR3 protein: CSGRQRSTDTQYF; CDR3 DNA: TGCAGCGGGAGGCAGCGGAGCACAGATACGCAGTATTTT
D gene: TRBD1; V gene: TRBV19; J gene: TRBJ2-7; clone size: once; CDR3 protein: CASSMPGQLGYEQYF; CDR3 DNA: TGTGCCAGTAGTATGCCGGGACAGTTGGGCTACGAGCAGTACTTC
D gene: .; V gene: TRBV7-2; J gene: TRBJ2-5; clone size: .; CDR3 protein: CASSLGPEEGTQYF; CDR3 DNA: TGTGCCAGCAGCTTAGGGCCCGAAGAGGGGACCCAGTACTTC
D gene: .; V gene: TRBV12-3/TRBV12-4; J gene: TRBJ2-3; clone size: .; CDR3 protein: CASSWGVSDTQYF; CDR3 DNA: TGTGCCAGCAGTTGGGGGGTTTCAGATACGCAGTATTTT
D gene: .; V gene: TRBV28; J gene: TRBJ2-7; clone size: .; CDR3 protein: CASSLEGQLSYEQYF; CDR3 DNA: TGTGCCAGCAGTTTAGAGGGCCAACTCTCCTACGAGCAGTACTTC
D gene: .; V gene: TRBV2; J gene: TRBJ1-2; clone size: .; CDR3 protein: CASSRENYGYTF; CDR3 DNA: TGTGCCAGCAGTCGCGAAAACTATGGCTACACCTTC
D gene: .; V gene: TRBV27; J gene: TRBJ1-4; clone size: .; CDR3 protein: CASSLGGGREKLFF; CDR3 DNA: TGTGCCAGCAGTTTGGGGGGGGGACGGGAAAAACTGTTTTTT
D gene: .; V gene: TRBV11-2; J gene: TRBJ2-5; clone size: once; CDR3 protein: CASSVSHRAETQYF; CDR3 DNA: TGTGCCAGCAGCGTCAGCCACAGGGCGGAGACCCAGTACTTC
D gene: .; V gene: TRBV6-5; J gene: TRBJ1-1; clone size: .; CDR3 protein: CASSYSGRRGGAFF; CDR3 DNA: TGTGCCAGCAGTTACTCAGGTCGTCGGGGGGGGGCTTTCTTT
D gene: .; V gene: TRBV18; J gene: TRBJ2-1; clone size: once; CDR3 protein: CASSPYPLGNEQFF; CDR3 DNA: TGTGCCAGCTCACCTTACCCCCTAGGCAATGAGCAGTTCTTC
D gene: .; V gene: TRBV6-5; J gene: TRBJ1-4; clone size: .; CDR3 protein: CASRRGGLEKLFF; CDR3 DNA: TGTGCCAGCAGACGGGGGGGACTGGAAAAACTGTTTTTT
D gene: TRBD2; V gene: TRBV20-1; J gene: TRBJ2-1; clone size: .; CDR3 protein: CSASAGGPHNEQFF; CDR3 DNA: TGCAGTGCTAGTGCGGGAGGGCCCCACAATGAGCAGTTCTTC
D gene: TRBD1; V gene: TRBV7-9; J gene: TRBJ2-3; clone size: .; CDR3 protein: CASSLVRLDRFTDTQYF; CDR3 DNA: TGTGCCAGCAGCTTAGTTCGGCTGGACAGGTTCACAGATACGCAGTATTTT
D gene: TRBD2; V gene: TRBV24-1; J gene: TRBJ2-3; clone size: .; CDR3 protein: CATSRGGVFHTDTQYF; CDR3 DNA: TGTGCCACCAGTCGCGGGGGGGTGTTCCACACAGATACGCAGTATTTT
D gene: .; V gene: TRBV7-2; J gene: TRBJ2-7; clone size: few; CDR3 protein: CASSGVRGNEQYF; CDR3 DNA: TGTGCCAGCAGCGGGGTGCGGGGTAACGAGCAGTACTTC
D gene: .; V gene: TRBV19; J gene: TRBJ2-3; clone size: .; CDR3 protein: CASSISGHTDTQYF; CDR3 DNA: TGTGCCAGTAGTATTAGCGGACACACAGATACGCAGTATTTT
D gene: .; V gene: TRBV7-2; J gene: TRBJ1-5; clone size: .; CDR3 protein: CASSLGRRDYVTNQPQHF; CDR3 DNA: TGTGCCAGCAGCTTAGGTCGAAGGGACTATGTAACGAATCAGCCCCAGCATTTT
D gene: TRBD1; V gene: TRBV28; J gene: TRBJ1-1; clone size: .; CDR3 protein: CAISRTGPTEAFF; CDR3 DNA: TGTGCCATTTCTAGGACAGGGCCCACTGAAGCTTTCTTT
D gene: TRBD2; V gene: TRBV28; J gene: TRBJ2-1; clone size: few; CDR3 protein: CASSFTSGESSSYNEQFF; CDR3 DNA: TGTGCCAGCAGTTTCACTAGCGGGGAATCTAGCTCCTACAATGAGCAGTTCTTC
D gene: TRBD2; V gene: TRBV9; J gene: TRBJ2-1; clone size: once; CDR3 protein: CASSVLGTSGGAYEQFF; CDR3 DNA: TGTGCCAGCAGCGTACTCGGGACTAGCGGGGGGGCCTATGAGCAGTTCTTC
D gene: TRBD1; V gene: TRBV27; J gene: TRBJ1-6; clone size: .; CDR3 protein: CASSPNRDRLNSPLHF; CDR3 DNA: TGTGCCAGCAGCCCAAACCGGGACAGGTTAAATTCACCCCTCCACTTT
D gene: .; V gene: TRBV15; J gene: TRBJ1-2; clone size: .; CDR3 protein: CATSRDLDRHYGYTF; CDR3 DNA: TGTGCCACCAGCAGAGATCTGGACAGACACTATGGCTACACCTTC
D gene: .; V gene: TRBV5-5; J gene: TRBJ2-2; clone size: .; CDR3 protein: CASSLQGSTGELFF; CDR3 DNA: TGTGCCAGCAGCTTGCAGGGGAGCACCGGGGAGCTGTTTTTT
D gene: TRBD2; V gene: TRBV5-1; J gene: TRBJ2-1; clone size: few; CDR3 protein: CASSLAKREGLYNEQFF; CDR3 DNA: TGCGCCAGCAGCTTGGCGAAGCGGGAGGGCCTCTACAATGAGCAGTTCTTC
D gene: .; V gene: TRBV7-2; J gene: TRBJ2-1; clone size: .; CDR3 protein: CASSLESAGDNEQFF; CDR3 DNA: TGTGCCAGCAGCTTAGAATCCGCAGGGGACAATGAGCAGTTCTTC
D gene: .; V gene: TRBV5-6; J gene: TRBJ2-6; clone size: .; CDR3 protein: CASSLGVRAGANVLTF; CDR3 DNA: TGTGCCAGCAGCTTGGGTGTCAGGGCTGGGGCCAACGTCCTGACTTTC
D gene: .; V gene: TRBV5-1; J gene: TRBJ2-7; clone size: few; CDR3 protein: CASSLAEARRSDEQYF; CDR3 DNA: TGCGCCAGCAGCTTGGCCGAGGCAAGGAGGAGCGACGAGCAGTACTTC
D gene: .; V gene: TRBV6-2/TRBV6-3; J gene: TRBJ2-3; clone size: .; CDR3 protein: CASSPTLGGATDTQYF; CDR3 DNA: TGTGCCAGCAGCCCTACTTTGGGGGGTGCCACAGATACGCAGTATTTT
D gene: .; V gene: TRBV29-1; J gene: TRBJ1-2; clone size: .; CDR3 protein: CSAHGQYGYTF; CDR3 DNA: TGCAGCGCCCACGGACAGTATGGCTACACCTTC
D gene: TRBD2; V gene: TRBV9; J gene: TRBJ2-1; clone size: .; CDR3 protein: CASSPTSGRTLYNEQFF; CDR3 DNA: TGTGCCAGCAGCCCAACTAGCGGGAGAACCCTCTACAATGAGCAGTTCTTC
D gene: TRBD1; V gene: TRBV6-5; J gene: TRBJ1-3; clone size: .; CDR3 protein: CASGSAGGDGNTIYF; CDR3 DNA: TGTGCCAGCGGCTCGGCAGGGGGCGATGGAAACACCATATATTTT
D gene: TRBD1; V gene: TRBV6-6; J gene: TRBJ2-7; clone size: .; CDR3 protein: CASSWGQGSSYEQYF; CDR3 DNA: TGTGCCAGCAGTTGGGGACAGGGGTCCTCCTACGAGCAGTACTTC
D gene: .; V gene: TRBV10-3; J gene: TRBJ2-5; clone size: once; CDR3 protein: CAISVGGGYQETQYF; CDR3 DNA: TGTGCCATCAGTGTAGGGGGAGGGTACCAAGAGACCCAGTACTTC
D gene: .; V gene: TRBV3-1/TRBV3-2; J gene: TRBJ2-1; clone size: once; CDR3 protein: CASSQTLGYEQFF; CDR3 DNA: TGTGCCAGCAGCCAAACTCTAGGATATGAGCAGTTCTTC
D gene: TRBD2; V gene: TRBV13; J gene: TRBJ2-2; clone size: .; CDR3 protein: CASSIGGGDTGELFF; CDR3 DNA: TGTGCCAGCAGCATTGGCGGGGGGGACACCGGGGAGCTGTTTTTT
D gene: TRBD1; V gene: TRBV28; J gene: TRBJ1-5; clone size: .; CDR3 protein: CASSPTGVNQPQHF; CDR3 DNA: TGTGCCAGCAGTCCCACAGGGGTCAATCAGCCCCAGCATTTT
D gene: .; V gene: TRBV4-3; J gene: TRBJ2-3; clone size: .; CDR3 protein: CASSLRRTYFSTDTQYF; CDR3 DNA: TGCGCCAGCAGCCTTCGGCGGACTTATTTTAGCACAGATACGCAGTATTTT
D gene: TRBD2; V gene: TRBV19; J gene: TRBJ2-2; clone size: .; CDR3 protein: CASSPRGGRWASGPGELFF; CDR3 DNA: TGTGCCAGTAGTCCCCGGGGGGGACGGTGGGCCTCGGGCCCCGGGGAGCTGTTTTTT
D gene: .; V gene: TRBV7-9; J gene: TRBJ1-2; clone size: .; CDR3 protein: CASSVDQGYGYTF; CDR3 DNA: TGTGCCAGCAGCGTCGACCAGGGCTATGGCTACACCTTC
D gene: TRBD1; V gene: TRBV6-6; J gene: TRBJ2-7; clone size: .; CDR3 protein: CASRPTGGGTYEQYF; CDR3 DNA: TGTGCCAGCAGACCGACAGGGGGCGGCACCTACGAGCAGTACTTC
D gene: TRBD2; V gene: TRBV19; J gene: TRBJ2-7; clone size: .; CDR3 protein: CASSFGLARSYEQYF; CDR3 DNA: TGTGCCAGTAGTTTTGGACTAGCCCGCTCCTACGAGCAGTACTTC
D gene: TRBD1; V gene: TRBV5-4; J gene: TRBJ1-2; clone size: .; CDR3 protein: CASSAEQGAEFYGYTF; CDR3 DNA: TGTGCCAGCAGCGCCGAACAGGGGGCAGAATTCTATGGCTACACCTTC
D gene: .; V gene: TRBV7-3; J gene: TRBJ2-2; clone size: .; CDR3 protein: CASSADSNTGELFF; CDR3 DNA: TGTGCCAGCAGCGCGGACAGTAACACCGGGGAGCTGTTTTTT
D gene: TRBD1; V gene: TRBV18; J gene: TRBJ1-5; clone size: .; CDR3 protein: CASSQQGAGQPQHF; CDR3 DNA: TGTGCCAGCTCACAACAGGGGGCAGGTCAGCCCCAGCATTTT
D gene: .; V gene: TRBV19; J gene: TRBJ1-2; clone size: .; CDR3 protein: CASSTHRGDYGYTF; CDR3 DNA: TGTGCCAGTAGCACGCACCGGGGAGACTATGGCTACACCTTC
D gene: TRBD1; V gene: TRBV5-4; J gene: TRBJ1-2; clone size: .; CDR3 protein: CASSLEDRDSGYTF; CDR3 DNA: TGTGCCAGCAGCTTGGAGGACAGGGATAGTGGCTACACCTTC
D gene: TRBD1; V gene: TRBV11-2; J gene: TRBJ2-2; clone size: .; CDR3 protein: CASSFGTENTGELFF; CDR3 DNA: TGTGCCAGCAGCTTCGGGACAGAGAACACCGGGGAGCTGTTTTTT
D gene: .; V gene: TRBV16; J gene: TRBJ1-1; clone size: .; CDR3 protein: CASSQSAQNTEAFF; CDR3 DNA: TGTGCCAGCAGCCAATCGGCCCAGAACACTGAAGCTTTCTTT
D gene: TRBD1; V gene: TRBV19; J gene: TRBJ2-7; clone size: .; CDR3 protein: CASRDRESYEQYF; CDR3 DNA: TGTGCCAGCCGGGACAGGGAGTCCTACGAGCAGTACTTC
D gene: TRBD1; V gene: TRBV4-1; J gene: TRBJ2-7; clone size: .; CDR3 protein: CASTYGTGSHEQYF; CDR3 DNA: TGCGCCAGCACCTACGGGACAGGGTCCCACGAGCAGTACTTC
D gene: TRBD1; V gene: TRBV5-5; J gene: TRBJ2-2; clone size: .; CDR3 protein: CASSPLDRARTGELFF; CDR3 DNA: TGTGCCAGCAGCCCCCTGGACAGGGCCCGCACCGGGGAGCTGTTTTTT
D gene: TRBD2; V gene: TRBV19; J gene: TRBJ2-1; clone size: once; CDR3 protein: CASSSLSGGALLTYNEQFF; CDR3 DNA: TGTGCCAGTAGTTCCCTGAGCGGGGGGGCCCTTTTAACCTACAATGAGCAGTTCTTC
D gene: TRBD1; V gene: TRBV7-2; J gene: TRBJ1-6; clone size: many; CDR3 protein: CASSLTRQGGTPLHF; CDR3 DNA: TGTGCCAGCAGCCTTACTCGACAGGGTGGAACACCCCTCCACTTT
D gene: .; V gene: TRBV2; J gene: TRBJ2-7; clone size: once; CDR3 protein: CASSELSGASHEQYF; CDR3 DNA: TGTGCCAGCAGTGAATTAAGCGGAGCGAGCCACGAGCAGTACTTC